This T cell receptor beta chain is drawn from a study of cytomegalovirus exposure and HLA in healthy donors. Data came from immunoSEQ multiplex PCR; TCRdb stores just in-frame clones and leaves some out. The profile covers some 45,000 clones, with over 85% appearing a single time and approximately 7.8% taken by the ten largest. The CDR3 totals 16 residues. The germline gives CDR1 SGHKS, CDR2 YYEKEE (reference sequence). With 1 base clipped from V and 2 bases from J, the junction kept 4 bases outside the gene matches. The source is a woman aged 18-29 years in good health and CMV-seropositive. The sequenced sample consisted of PBMCs. The chain recombines TRBV5-5 with TRBJ2-1; 9 bases agree with TRBD2. CDR3 sequence: CASSLRLAGPYNEQFF. The CDR3 nucleotides read TGTGCCAGCAGCTTGAGGCTAGCGGGGCCCTACAATGAGCAGTTCTTC.